These T cell receptor beta chains were read from a single sample in a study of identical twins. TCRdb fed the 5' RACE reads into MiXCR, producing one record per CDR3 protein. The sample lists about 570,000 distinct CDR3 sequences, roughly 9.5% occurring once. Separately, the same data were catalogued under a study of yellow fever vaccine responses in identical twins.

The sequenced sample consisted of PBMCs. Receptors were obtained from a woman aged 18 to 35 in good health. Both conserved end residues are part of each CDR3. A D gene is named only where the DNA matches it firmly. Some rows have no size entry. The others give once, few or many, or a class for an expanded clone.

clone_size	v_call	j_call	cdr3_length	d_call	cdr3_nt	cdr3_aa
few	TRBV7-2	TRBJ2-5	16	.	TGTGCCAGCAGCGAAGAACAAGGGACTCTCTTAGAGACCCAGTACTTC	CASSEEQGTLLETQYF
.	TRBV4-3	TRBJ2-7	16	.	TGCGCCAGCAGCCAAGATAAGGCAGGGCCGTCCTACGAGCAGTACTTC	CASSQDKAGPSYEQYF
many	TRBV7-2	TRBJ2-5	16	TRBD2	TGTGCCAGCAGCTCATGGGGGCTAGCGGGACAAGAGACCCAGTACTTC	CASSSWGLAGQETQYF
many	TRBV29-1	TRBJ2-7	11	.	TGCAGCGTTGGACTAACCACCGAGCAGTACTTC	CSVGLTTEQYF
many	TRBV27	TRBJ2-1	15	TRBD1	TGTGCCAGCAGTACGGACAGGGGCTCCTACAATGAGCAGTTCTTC	CASSTDRGSYNEQFF
.	TRBV6-4	TRBJ1-1	12	.	TGTGCCAGCAGTGACGGCGGATCTGAAGCTTTCTTT	CASSDGGSEAFF
many	TRBV12-3/TRBV12-4	TRBJ1-5	14	.	TGTGCCAGCATGGGGGCGCGTGGCAATCAGCCCCAGCATTTT	CASMGARGNQPQHF
few	TRBV4-1	TRBJ1-1	12	.	TGCGCCAGCAGCCAAGGGGTCGGTGAAGCTTTCTTT	CASSQGVGEAFF
.	TRBV19	TRBJ2-7	16	TRBD1	TGTGCCAGTAGCCAAAGACCGGGACAGGGTGGGAACGAGCAGTACTTC	CASSQRPGQGGNEQYF
few	TRBV7-2	TRBJ2-1	15	TRBD2	TGTGCCAGCAGCTTAGAGCGGGGGTTGTACAATGAGCAGTTCTTC	CASSLERGLYNEQFF
many	TRBV6-2/TRBV6-3	TRBJ2-7	18	TRBD2	TGTGCCAGCAGTCCTGGACTAGCGGGAGTTCTTTTTGTCTACGAGCAGTACTTC	CASSPGLAGVLFVYEQYF
.	TRBV11-2	TRBJ2-7	16	.	TGTGCCAGCAGCTCGGGTGGGAGTAGCGGCTCCTACGAGCAGTACTTC	CASSSGGSSGSYEQYF
.	TRBV5-5	TRBJ1-4	13	.	TGTGCCAGCAGCGCACGGGCTCTCGAAAAACTGTTTTTT	CASSARALEKLFF
many	TRBV29-1	TRBJ2-7	14	TRBD1	TGCAGCGTTACAGGGGGTAGCGGCACCTACGAGCAGTACTTC	CSVTGGSGTYEQYF
few	TRBV10-3	TRBJ2-7	14	TRBD2	TGTGCCATCAGGCAGCGGGGGGACTCCTACGAGCAGTACTTC	CAIRQRGDSYEQYF
.	TRBV7-2	TRBJ1-5	16	.	TGTGCCAGCAGCTTAGGGTGGGGGAATAGCAATCAGCCCCAGCATTTT	CASSLGWGNSNQPQHF
few	TRBV5-1	TRBJ2-3	16	TRBD2	TGCGCCAGCAGCTTGGCGGGGGGATATAGCACAGATACGCAGTATTTT	CASSLAGGYSTDTQYF
many	TRBV20-1	TRBJ2-3	15	TRBD2	TGCAGTGCTCCCAGACTAGCGGGAGCTAAGGATACGCAGTATTTT	CSAPRLAGAKDTQYF
.	TRBV6-1	TRBJ2-1	17	TRBD2	TGTGCCAGCAGTACCCGGACTAGCGGGAGCTCCTACAATGAGCAGTTCTTC	CASSTRTSGSSYNEQFF
few	TRBV24-1	TRBJ2-3	15	TRBD1	TGTGCCACCGAAACAGGGGGCGGCCGGACAGATACGCAGTATTTT	CATETGGGRTDTQYF
many	TRBV12-3/TRBV12-4	TRBJ2-1	15	.	TGTGCCAGCAGACCCAGCGGCCACTCCTACAATGAGCAGTTCTTC	CASRPSGHSYNEQFF
few	TRBV2	TRBJ1-2	13	.	TGTGCCAGCAGTGAGAGGACGGGGCCTGGCTACACCTTC	CASSERTGPGYTF
few	TRBV7-2	TRBJ1-2	15	TRBD1	TGTGCCAGCAGCTACGGACAGGGGAGAAAAGATGGCTACACCTTC	CASSYGQGRKDGYTF
.	TRBV20-1	TRBJ1-4	15	TRBD1	TGCAGTGCTACACCCGCCGGGACAGGGGGCGCGAAACTGTTTTTT	CSATPAGTGGAKLFF
many	TRBV29-1	TRBJ2-2	14	.	TGCAGCGCTATAGACAGAAGGAACACCGGGGAGCTGTTTTTT	CSAIDRRNTGELFF
few	TRBV20-1	TRBJ2-7	16	.	TGCAGTGCTAGAAGCCCCACAGATACTACATACTACGAGCAGTACTTC	CSARSPTDTTYYEQYF
few	TRBV12-3/TRBV12-4	TRBJ1-2	13	.	TGTGCCAGCAGGCGGGCGCCTGACTATGGCTACACCTTC	CASRRAPDYGYTF
many	TRBV3-1	TRBJ2-1	13	.	TGTGCCAGCAGCCAAGTGGAGGGTAGCGAGCAGTTCTTC	CASSQVEGSEQFF
few	TRBV24-1	TRBJ2-2	16	TRBD2	TGTGCCACCAGTGATACCGGGACTAGCAAACCCGGGGAGCTGTTTTTT	CATSDTGTSKPGELFF
many	TRBV20-1	TRBJ2-7	13	TRBD2	TGCAGTGCTCTAGCGGGTGTCTCCTACGAGCAGTACTTC	CSALAGVSYEQYF
many	TRBV12-3/TRBV12-4	TRBJ1-4	14	.	TGTGCCAGCAGTTTGGGCGCAACTAATGAAAAACTGTTTTTT	CASSLGATNEKLFF
many	TRBV15	TRBJ2-7	17	TRBD2	TGTGCCACCAGCGGAGGGACTAGCGGAACCAGCTCCTACGAGCAGTACTTC	CATSGGTSGTSSYEQYF